This T cell receptor (beta chain) is drawn from a study of identical twins. Many counts were recorded for this clonotype. TCRdb re-called the 5' RACE reads with MiXCR, one entry per CDR3 protein. The repertoire includes 400,000 to 550,000 distinct CDR3 sequences, roughly a quarter of them detected once, and 2.5% to 3.5% sits in the top ten. V lost 5 bases and J 1 base, leaving 12 bases between the germline ends. The CDR3 has 14 amino acids. The germline V gene encodes CDR1 SEHNR and CDR2 FQNEAQ (reference sequence). The same data also went into a second study, on T cells expressing NK-cell markers.

Sequenced material: CD4+ T cells sorted from blood. The chain recombines TRBV7-9 with TRBJ2-7; possible D gene TRBD2, 6 bases. This receptor was identified in a woman aged 18-35 years in good health. The CDR3, as DNA: TGTGCCAGCAGCGCCGGGGGACGATCCTACGAGCAGTACTTC. Translating gives CASSAGGRSYEQYF.